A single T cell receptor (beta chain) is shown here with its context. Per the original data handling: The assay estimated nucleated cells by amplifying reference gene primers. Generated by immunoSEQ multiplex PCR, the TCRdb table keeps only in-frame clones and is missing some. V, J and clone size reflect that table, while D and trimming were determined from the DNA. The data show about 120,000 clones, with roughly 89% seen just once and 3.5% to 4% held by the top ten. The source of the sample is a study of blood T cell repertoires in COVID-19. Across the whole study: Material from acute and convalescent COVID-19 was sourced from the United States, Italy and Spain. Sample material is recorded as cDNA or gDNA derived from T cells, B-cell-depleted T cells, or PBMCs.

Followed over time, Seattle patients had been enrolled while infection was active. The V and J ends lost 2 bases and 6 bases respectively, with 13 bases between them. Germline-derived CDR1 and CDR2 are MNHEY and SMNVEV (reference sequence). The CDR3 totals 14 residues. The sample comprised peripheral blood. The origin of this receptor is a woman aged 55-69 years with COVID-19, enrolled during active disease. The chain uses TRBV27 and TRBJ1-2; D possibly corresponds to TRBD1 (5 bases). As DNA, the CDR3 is TGTGCCAGCAGTTTAGTCAGGGCAAAGGATGGCTACACCTTC. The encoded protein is CASSLVRAKDGYTF.